A selection of T cell receptor beta chains follows, all from one sample in a study of human T cells and chemical hapten exposure. TCRdb re-derived calls from the RACE reads in MiXCR, one entry per CDR3 protein. The table includes 380,000 or so distinct CDR3 sequences, around 5% detected once. This sample comprised whole blood, obtained in connection with sensitization to the hapten diphenylcyclopropenone (DPC). The receptors stem from a woman aged 45 to 65 with alopecia areata. Some clones in this sample may be carry-over from other donors' samples. CDR3s include the opening cysteine and the closing phenylalanine or tryptophan. D genes are given only for firm matches. Clone size, where shown, is once, few, many, or a class for clones that have expanded.

TRBJ1-5 many - TRBV2 CASSESLGQPQHF TGTGCCAGCAGTGAATCCCTGGGGCAGCCCCAGCATTTT
TRBJ1-1 many - TRBV9 CASSPHDGNTEAFF TGTGCCAGCAGCCCCCACGACGGTAACACTGAAGCTTTCTTT
TRBJ2-5 many - TRBV5-1 CASRGTAQETQYF TGCGCCAGCAGAGGGACTGCGCAAGAGACCCAGTACTTC
TRBJ2-3 - TRBD1 TRBV6-5 CASSYFLTGGRRDTQYF TGTGCCAGCAGTTACTTTCTTACAGGGGGCAGGCGAGATACGCAGTATTTT
TRBJ1-3 many - TRBV2 CASSETQGNTIYF TGTGCCAGCAGTGAAACACAGGGAAACACCATATATTTT
TRBJ2-3 few - TRBV12-3/TRBV12-4 CASDDNGTKGIDTQYF TGTGCCAGCGACGACAACGGGACCAAAGGAATAGATACGCAGTATTTT
TRBJ1-6 - - TRBV9 CASSVGVLNSPLHF TGTGCCAGCAGCGTAGGTGTCCTAAATTCACCCCTCCACTTT
TRBJ2-3 few TRBD2 TRBV12-3/TRBV12-4 CASSPSGGRGDTQYF TGTGCCAGCAGCCCGTCGGGGGGGCGCGGAGATACGCAGTATTTT
TRBJ1-6 - - TRBV12-3/TRBV12-4 CASSWDNNSPLHF TGTGCCAGCAGTTGGGATAATAATTCACCCCTCCACTTT
TRBJ1-1 many TRBD1 TRBV2 CASSDLFRQGTPEAFF TGTGCCAGCAGTGATTTGTTTCGACAGGGAACCCCTGAAGCTTTCTTT
TRBJ1-1 many - TRBV20-1 CSAGGRLDTEAFF TGCAGTGCCGGGGGACGTTTAGACACTGAAGCTTTCTTT
TRBJ2-3 - TRBD2 TRBV4-1 CASSQEVASGNTDTQYF TGCGCCAGCAGCCAAGAAGTGGCTAGCGGGAACACAGATACGCAGTATTTT
TRBJ1-2 - TRBD1 TRBV11-1 CASSPGGFGYGYTF TGTGCCAGCAGCCCAGGGGGCTTTGGCTATGGCTACACCTTC
TRBJ1-2 many TRBD1 TRBV27 CASSSPLGGNYGYTF TGTGCCAGCAGTTCCCCCCTAGGGGGCAACTATGGCTACACCTTC
TRBJ1-5 many TRBD1 TRBV24-1 CATSAGAGGEQPQHF TGTGCCACCAGTGCTGGGGCAGGGGGGGAACAGCCCCAGCATTTT
TRBJ2-7 many TRBD1 TRBV27 CASSLRRDRGRYEQYF TGTGCCAGCAGTTTACGCCGGGACAGGGGGCGGTACGAGCAGTACTTC
TRBJ1-1 many - TRBV5-1 CASSLVTEIEAFF TGCGCCAGCAGCTTGGTTACGGAAATTGAAGCTTTCTTT
TRBJ1-3 many TRBD1 TRBV11-2 CASSPRDSQYF TGTGCCAGCAGCCCAAGGGACAGCCAATATTTT
TRBJ2-2 many TRBD2 TRBV29-1 CSGLAANTGELFF TGCAGCGGGCTAGCGGCGAACACCGGGGAGCTGTTTTTT
TRBJ2-7 many TRBD1 TRBV9 CASSSYGTGADEQYF TGTGCCAGCAGCTCATACGGGACAGGGGCCGACGAGCAGTACTTC
TRBJ2-2 - - TRBV20-1 CSAREQRGTGELFF TGCAGTGCTAGAGAGCAACGGGGCACCGGGGAGCTGTTTTTT
TRBJ2-3 many - TRBV28 CASSFANTQYF TGTGCCAGCAGTTTCGCGAATACGCAGTATTTT
TRBJ2-1 many - TRBV19 CASSKLLYNEQFF TGTGCCAGTAGTAAATTGTTGTACAATGAGCAGTTCTTC
TRBJ1-5 many - TRBV6-1 CASRLSNQPQHF TGTGCCAGCAGGTTAAGCAATCAGCCCCAGCATTTT
TRBJ1-6 - - TRBV18 CASSPKDRTSSPLHF TGTGCCAGCTCACCAAAGGACCGGACAAGCTCACCCCTCCACTTT
TRBJ2-7 many TRBD2 TRBV6-5 CASNLRGSYEQYF TGTGCCAGCAACTTGCGGGGGTCCTACGAGCAGTACTTC
TRBJ1-6 many TRBD1 TRBV3-1 CASSWDRPNSPLHF TGTGCCAGCAGCTGGGACAGGCCGAATTCACCCCTCCACTTT